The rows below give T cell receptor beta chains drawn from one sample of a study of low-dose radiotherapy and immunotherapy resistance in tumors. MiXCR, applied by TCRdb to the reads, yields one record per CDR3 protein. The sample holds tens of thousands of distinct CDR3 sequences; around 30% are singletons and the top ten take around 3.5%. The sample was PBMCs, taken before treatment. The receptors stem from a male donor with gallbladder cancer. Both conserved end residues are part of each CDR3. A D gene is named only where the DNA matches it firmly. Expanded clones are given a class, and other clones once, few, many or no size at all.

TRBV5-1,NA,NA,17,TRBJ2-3,CASSAHLNSGVTDTQYF,TGCGCCAGCAGCGCCCACCTTAATTCAGGGGTCACAGATACGCAGTATTTT
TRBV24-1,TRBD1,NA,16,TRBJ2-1,CATSDAGQGNRDEQFF,TGTGCCACCAGTGATGCGGGACAGGGGAACAGGGATGAGCAGTTCTTC
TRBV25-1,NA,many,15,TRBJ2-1,CASSGGLRTGAEQFF,TGTGCCAGCAGTGGGGGACTTCGAACTGGTGCGGAGCAGTTCTTC
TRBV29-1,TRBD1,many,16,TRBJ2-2,CSVEDPRQGTTGELFF,TGCAGCGTTGAAGATCCGAGACAGGGAACAACCGGGGAGCTGTTTTTT
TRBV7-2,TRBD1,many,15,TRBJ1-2,CASSLRTGSNYGYTF,TGTGCCAGCAGCTTGCGGACAGGGAGTAACTATGGCTACACCTTC
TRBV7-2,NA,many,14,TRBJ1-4,CASSLDSNNEKLFF,TGTGCCAGCAGCTTAGACAGTAATAATGAAAAACTGTTTTTT
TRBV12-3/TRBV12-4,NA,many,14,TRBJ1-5,CASSATAENQPQHF,TGTGCCAGCAGTGCGACAGCTGAAAATCAGCCCCAGCATTTT
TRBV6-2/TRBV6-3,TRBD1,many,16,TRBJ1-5,CASSYHGQGAVQPQHF,TGTGCCAGCAGTTACCACGGACAGGGGGCTGTTCAGCCCCAGCATTTT
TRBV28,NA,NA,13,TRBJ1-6,CATLGAGHSPLHF,TGTGCCACCCTCGGGGCAGGGCATTCACCCCTCCACTTT
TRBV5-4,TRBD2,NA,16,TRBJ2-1,CASSVLTSGGGNEQFF,TGTGCCAGCAGCGTCCTGACTAGCGGGGGGGGTAATGAGCAGTTCTTC
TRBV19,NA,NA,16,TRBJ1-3,CASSFTPGSSGNTIYF,TGTGCCAGTAGTTTCACGCCGGGTAGCTCTGGAAACACCATATATTTT
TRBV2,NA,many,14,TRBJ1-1,CASRGLYRNTEAFF,TGTGCCAGCCGTGGGTTGTACAGGAACACTGAAGCTTTCTTT